A single sample is the source of the 19 T cell receptor beta chains below, sequenced in a study of tumor and adjacent non-tumor tissue in lung cancer. TCRbeta libraries were built with three rounds of nested PCR, modified from ARM-PCR. TCRdb itself ran the multiplex PCR reads through MiXCR, one entry per CDR3 protein. The sample contains around 99,000 distinct CDR3 sequences, roughly 80% of which appear only once. This sample's RNA came from whole unsorted tissue. Sequences were obtained from lung tumor tissue. Receptor source: a woman aged 55-70 years with non-small cell lung cancer.

As concerns this clonotype: Compared with germline, one end of the junction differs, possibly owing to a read error. V usage is TRBV4-3 and J usage is TRBJ2-1; the match to TRBD2 covers 7 bases. There are 17 residues in the CDR3. Germline values: CDR1 LGHNA, CDR2 YSLEER. This chain's CDR3 is CASSQDTRARAGREQFF. For the CDR3, the DNA is TGCGCCAGCAGCCAAGATACCCGGGCACGGGCCGGGCGGGAGCAGTTCTTT.

Points on this clonotype: Here the CDR3 omits its conserved ending phenylalanine or tryptophan, so a read error is the likely source. This chain uses TRBV6-5 with TRBJ2-3, with D tentatively TRBD2 (7 bases). Germline loops: CDR1 MNHEY, CDR2 SVGAGI. The CDR3 runs to 16 residues. CDR3 loop: CASMHLGGPSTNTQYS. The DNA of the CDR3 is TGTGCCAGCATGCACCTCGGGGGGCCTAGCACAAATACGCAGTATTCT.

Note on this clonotype: Relative to the germline gene, one junction end is altered; a read error may explain this. J is TRBJ1-1 and V is TRBV11-1; D is possibly TRBD1 (5 bases). There are 15 residues in the CDR3. Germline loops: CDR1 SGHAT, CDR2 FQDESV (reference sequence). The CDR3 reads CASSSSTELNTEVFF. CDR3 nucleotides: TGTGCCAGCAGCTCCTCGACAGAACTGAACACTGAAGTTTTCTTT.

This clonotype was detected only a few times. Mismatch with germline at one junction end may stem from a read error. The chain employs TRBV12-3 or TRBV12-4 and TRBJ2-7; maybe TRBD2 (6 bases). CDR3 length: 12 residues. The CDR3 loop is CASRWGTGELYF. DNA for the CDR3: TGTGCCAGTAGATGGGGTACGGGGGAGCTGTACTTC.

This clonotype was observed a few times. This chain connects TRBV5-1 to TRBJ1-4; 7 bases are a match to TRBD1. The germline gives CDR1 SGHRS, CDR2 YFSETQ. The V gene end was trimmed by 4 bases and the J gene end by 3 bases; junction bases not matched to a gene: 6. The CDR3 covers 15 residues. CDR3 sequence (DNA): TGCGCCAGCAGCCCGGGAGGGGGCTCTAATGAAAAACTGTTTTTT. Amino acid sequence: CASSPGGGSNEKLFF. Supplemented by reference TRBV5-1 and TRBJ1-4, the full variable domain reads KAGVTQTPRYLIKTRGQQVTLSCSPISGHRSVSWYQQTPGQGLQFLFEYFSETQRNKGNFPGRFSGRQFSNSRSEMNVSTLELGDSALYLCASSPGGGSNEKLFFGSGTQLSVL.

Notes on this clonotype: A read error may produce the germline difference seen at one junction end. V usage is TRBV10-3 and J usage is TRBJ1-5; TRBD1 is a possible D gene (5 bases). Germline V lookup: CDR1 ENHRY, CDR2 SYGVKD. This CDR3 is 13 amino acids long. The CDR3 bases are TGTGCCATCGCGGGGGGTAGCAATCACCCCCAACATTTT. This translates into CAIAGGSNHPQHF.

Worth noting for this clonotype: At one boundary the junction diverges from the germline segment, which might be a read error. The CDR3 DNA follows: TGTGCCAGCAGGCCAACCGACGCAGAGACCCAATACTTC. Translated, it gives CASRPTDAETQYF. The J gene is TRBJ2-5, the V gene TRBV12-3 or TRBV12-4; D call uncertain. The CDR3 is 13 amino acids.

A note on this clonotype: Relative to the germline gene, one junction end is altered; a read error may explain this. In DNA form, the CDR3 reads TGTACCAGCAGAGGTGGAGGACAGGGTCAGCCCCAGCATTTT. Protein sequence: CTSRGGGQGQPQHF. The chain couples TRBV6-2 or TRBV6-3 to TRBJ1-5, with 8 nucleotides matching TRBD1. The germline gives CDR1 MNHEY, CDR2 SVGEGT. The length of the CDR3 is 14 residues.

The rearrangement joins TRBV20-1 to TRBJ1-5; a weak D match, TRBD1 (6 bases). Germline lookup yields CDR1 DFQATT and CDR2 SNEGSKA (reference sequence). This CDR3 contains 16 residues. As DNA, the CDR3 is TGCACTACTATTAAACTTGGACAGTTTAGCAATCAGCCCCAGCATTTT. This codes for CTTIKLGQFSNQPQHF.

On this clonotype itself: A read error may be the cause here, since a much bigger clone is one base away. This chain uses TRBV20-1 with TRBJ2-7; D unresolved. Germline V gene lookup returns CDR1 DFQATT and CDR2 SNEGSKA (reference sequence). The CDR3 contains 15 residues. The CDR3 is CSGRDASAYTWEQYF. CDR3 in DNA: TGCAGTGGTAGAGACGCCAGCGCTTATACGTGGGAGCAGTACTTC.

The chain combines TRBV10-3 with TRBJ2-2; 8 bases match TRBD2. CDR1 is ENHRY, CDR2 SYGVKD, per germline. The CDR3 is made up of 16 amino acids. With V trimmed by 3 bases and J by 2 bases, 5 bases remained unmatched. The CDR3 DNA reads as TGTGCCATCAGTGAATCACGGGGGGGAAACACCGGGGAGCTGTTTTTT. This encodes CAISESRGGNTGELFF.

With respect to this clonotype: Given a much more abundant clone one base away, this may be a read error. The J gene is TRBJ2-1, the V gene TRBV20-1, with unresolved D. Germline CDR1 reads DFQATT; CDR2 reads SNEGSKA (reference sequence). The CDR3 loop spans 12 amino acids. Here the CDR3 DNA reads TGCAGTGTTAGAGAAGATGGCCATGAGCAGTTCTTC. Its translation: CSVREDGHEQFF.

About this clonotype itself: The germline gene is not matched at one end of the junction; a read error may be the cause. The chain has TRBV6-2 or TRBV6-3 and TRBJ2-7; D possibly uses TRBD1 or TRBD2 (5 bases each). The CDR3 contains 13 residues. The V gene's germline CDR1 is MNHEY and CDR2 SVGEGT. The CDR3 spells CASSFGANYKQYF. DNA for the CDR3: TGTGCCAGCAGTTTCGGGGCCAACTACAAGCAGTACTTC.

Turning to this clonotype: The conserved final phenylalanine or tryptophan is absent from the CDR3, which likely points to a read error. V usage is TRBV29-1 and J usage is TRBJ2-1; D uncertain. CDR3 length: 12 amino acids. The V end lost 2 bases, the J end lost 6 bases, and 8 bases lay between the germline ends. Germline loops: CDR1 SQVTM, CDR2 ANQGSEA. CDR3 amino acids: CSVEISSNEQFL. The CDR3 DNA reads as TGCAGCGTTGAAATAAGCAGCAATGAGCAGTTCTTA.

Many counts were recorded for this clonotype. This sequence joins TRBV5-4 and TRBJ2-1; TRBD2 aligns across 12 bases. The junction had 10 bases not matched to a gene; V was cut back by 4 bases and J by 8 bases. The CDR3 extends over 16 amino acids. From germline, CDR1 is SGHNT and CDR2 YYREEE (reference sequence). CDR3 residues: CASSPVTSGSSHEQFF. CDR3 DNA: TGTGCCAGCAGCCCGGTGACTAGCGGGAGTTCCCATGAGCAGTTCTTC.

Concerning this clonotype: It is likely a read error, because the conserved phenylalanine at the end of the CDR3 is missing. The V call is TRBV11-2, the J call TRBJ2-2; D gene uncertain. CDR1 and CDR2 from the germline V gene are SGHAT and FQNNGV. CDR3 length equals 13 residues. The CDR3 reads CASSLLNIGELFY. CDR3 sequence (DNA): TGTGCCAGCAGCTTGCTGAACATCGGGGAGCTGTTTTAT.

V and J are TRBV7-3 and TRBJ2-7; 9 bases are shared with TRBD1. TRBJ2-5 explains the end of the DNA better; the J call may be wrong. From germline, CDR1 is SGHTA and CDR2 FQGTGA. The CDR3 is 13 residues long. The CDR3 spells CASSSDRGRTQYF. The CDR3 coding sequence is TGTGCCAGCAGCTCGGACAGGGGCCGGACCCAGTACTTC.

To note about this clonotype: A read error is likely, as this CDR3 ends without the conserved phenylalanine or tryptophan. The rearrangement links TRBV6-2 or TRBV6-3 to TRBJ1-1; D unclear. Germline loops: CDR1 MNHEY, CDR2 SVGEGT. The V end lost 5 bases, the J end lost 3 bases, and 22 bases lay between the germline ends. The CDR3 consists of 17 residues. CDR3: CASSPRAEFFGYTEAFI. CDR3 DNA: TGTGCCAGCAGTCCCCGAGCTGAGTTTTTTGGATACACTGAAGCTTTCATT.

This clonotype came up many times. This CDR3 is CASSSGTSGSYNEQFF. The CDR3 nucleotides read TGTGCCAGCAGTTCCGGGACTAGCGGGAGTTACAATGAGCAGTTCTTC. The chain combines TRBV12-3 or TRBV12-4 with TRBJ2-1; 14 nucleotides match TRBD2. V lost 4 bases to trimming and J lost 4 bases; unmatched junction nucleotides: 3. This CDR3 spans 16 amino acids.